This paragraph reports one T cell receptor (beta chain). The data belong to a study of control samples from healthy donors and cancer patients. Generated by immunoSEQ multiplex PCR, the TCRdb table keeps only in-frame clones and is missing some. The sample consists of roughly 130,000 clones, less than 95% of them appearing once. Germline loops: CDR1 LGHDT, CDR2 YNNKEL (reference sequence). This CDR3 has 13 amino acids. V lost 4 bases to trimming and J lost 5 bases, with 11 bases between them. The clonotype originates from a man between 18 and 35 years old in good health. The V and J genes are TRBV3-1 (or the pseudogene TRBV3-2) and TRBJ1-1; no reliable D call. The source material was blood. The CDR3 sequence: CASSPRRSTEAFF. CDR3 sequence (DNA): TGTGCCAGCAGCCCCCGGCGTTCTACTGAAGCTTTCTTT.